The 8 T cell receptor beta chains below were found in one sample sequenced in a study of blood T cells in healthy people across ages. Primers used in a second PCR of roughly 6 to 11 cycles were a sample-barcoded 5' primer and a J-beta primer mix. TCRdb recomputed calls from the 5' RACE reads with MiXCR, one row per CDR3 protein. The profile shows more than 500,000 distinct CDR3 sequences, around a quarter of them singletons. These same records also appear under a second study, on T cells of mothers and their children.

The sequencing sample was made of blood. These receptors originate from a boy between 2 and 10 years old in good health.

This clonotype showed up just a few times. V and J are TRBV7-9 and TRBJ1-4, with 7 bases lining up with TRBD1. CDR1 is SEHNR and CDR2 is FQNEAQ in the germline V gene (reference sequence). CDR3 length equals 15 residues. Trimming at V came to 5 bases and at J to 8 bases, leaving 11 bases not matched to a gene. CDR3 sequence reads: CASSERQGQWEKLFF. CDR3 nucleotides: TGTGCCAGCAGCGAACGACAGGGCCAATGGGAAAAACTGTTTTTT.

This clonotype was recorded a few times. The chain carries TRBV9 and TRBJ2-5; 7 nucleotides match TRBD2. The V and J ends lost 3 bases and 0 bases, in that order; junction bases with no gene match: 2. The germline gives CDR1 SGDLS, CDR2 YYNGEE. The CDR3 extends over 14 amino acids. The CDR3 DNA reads TGTGCCAGCAGCGCCCTAGCGGACCAAGAGACCCAGTACTTC. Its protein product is CASSALADQETQYF. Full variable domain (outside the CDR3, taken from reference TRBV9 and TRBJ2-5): DSGVTQTPKHLITATGQRVTLRCSPRSGDLSVYWYQQSLDQGLQFLIQYYNGEERAKGNILERFSAQQFPDLHSELNLSSLELGDSALYFCASSALADQETQYFGPGTRLLVL.

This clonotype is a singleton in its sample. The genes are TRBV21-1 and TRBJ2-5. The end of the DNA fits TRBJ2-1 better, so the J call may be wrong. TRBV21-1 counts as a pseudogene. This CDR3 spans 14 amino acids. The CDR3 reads CASSIGQTQETQFF. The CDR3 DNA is TGTGCCAGCAGCATAGGACAAACCCAAGAGACCCAGTTCTTC.

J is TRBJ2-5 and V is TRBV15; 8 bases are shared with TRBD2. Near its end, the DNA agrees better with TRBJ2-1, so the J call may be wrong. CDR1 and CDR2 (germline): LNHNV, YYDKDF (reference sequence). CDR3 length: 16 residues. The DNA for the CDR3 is TGTGCCACCAGCAGAGATCCGGCGGGAGGAATGAATGAGCAGTTCTTC. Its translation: CATSRDPAGGMNEQFF.

The CDR3 spells CASVGQGIYNEQFF. CDR3 coding DNA: TGTGCCAGCGTAGGACAGGGAATATACAATGAGCAGTTCTTC. The chain joins TRBV7-8 to TRBJ2-1; TRBD1 aligns across 8 bases. Germline V gene sequence: CDR1 SGHVS, CDR2 FQNEAQ. The ends lost 8 bases at V and 4 bases at J; junction bases unmatched: 7. The CDR3 spans 14 residues.

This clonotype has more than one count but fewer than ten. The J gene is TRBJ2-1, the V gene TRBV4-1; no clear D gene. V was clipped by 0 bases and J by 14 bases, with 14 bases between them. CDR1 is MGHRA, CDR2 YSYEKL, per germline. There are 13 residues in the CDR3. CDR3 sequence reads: CASSQEETRLEFF. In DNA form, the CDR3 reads TGCGCCAGCAGCCAAGAGGAGACGCGACTCGAGTTCTTC.

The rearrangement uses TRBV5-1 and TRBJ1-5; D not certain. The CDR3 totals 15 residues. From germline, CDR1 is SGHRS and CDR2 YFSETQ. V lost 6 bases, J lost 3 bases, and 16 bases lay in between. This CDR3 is CASMVIVPSNQPQHF. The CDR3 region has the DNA TGCGCCAGCATGGTTATAGTACCTTCCAATCAGCCCCAGCATTTT.

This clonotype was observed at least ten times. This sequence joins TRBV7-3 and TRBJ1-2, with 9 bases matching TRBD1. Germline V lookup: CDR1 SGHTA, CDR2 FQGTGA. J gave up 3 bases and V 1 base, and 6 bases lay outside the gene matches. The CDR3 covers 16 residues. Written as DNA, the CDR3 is TGTGCCAGCAGCTTAAGTACAGGGGGCGCGGACTATGGCTACACCTTC. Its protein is CASSLSTGGADYGYTF. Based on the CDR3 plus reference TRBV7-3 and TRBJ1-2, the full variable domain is GAGVSQTPSNKVTEKGKYVELRCDPISGHTALYWYRQSLGQGPEFLIYFQGTGAADDSGLPNDRFFAVRPEGSVSTLKIQRTERGDSAVYLCASSLSTGGADYGYTFGSGTRLTVV.